Below, 31 T cell receptor beta chains from the same sample are listed, as sequenced in a study of T cell responses to AZD1222 COVID-19 vaccine. Repertoires were generated with immunoSEQ multiplex PCR, while TCRdb's copy carries only in-frame clones and drops some. Among about 150,000 clones listed, roughly 80% were seen once. The sequenced sample was peripheral blood, obtained on day 0 of AZD1222 vaccination. Every receptor here comes from an adult in good health.

The chain recombines TRBV28 with TRBJ2-2, with D possibly matching TRBD1 (7 bases). The V end was cut by 3 bases, the J end by 1 base, with 18 bases between. The CDR3 consists of 18 residues. From germline, CDR1 is MDHEN and CDR2 SYDVKM. Written as DNA, the CDR3 is TGTGCCAGCAGTTTGGGAGGATCGACAGGGTTGAACACCGGGGAGCTGTTTTTT. It codes for CASSLGGSTGLNTGELFF. The whole variable domain, filled in from reference TRBV28 and TRBJ2-2, reads DVKVTQSSRYLVKRTGEKVFLECVQDMDHENMFWYRQDPGLGLRLIYFSYDVKMKEKGDIPEGYSVSREKKERFSLILESASTNQTSMYLCASSLGGSTGLNTGELFFGEGSRLTVL.

The CDR3 spells CASSSTGWELFF. CDR3 DNA sequence: TGTGCCAGCAGCTCGACAGGGTGGGAGCTGTTTTTT. V is TRBV5-4 and J is TRBJ2-2; 7 positions match TRBD1. The CDR3 sequence is 12 residues long. The junction had 2 bases not matched to a gene; V was cut back by 3 bases and J by 9 bases. Germline values: CDR1 SGHNT, CDR2 YYREEE (reference sequence). Combining the CDR3 with reference TRBV5-4 and TRBJ2-2 gives the whole variable domain ETGVTQSPTHLIKTRGQQVTLRCSSQSGHNTVSWYQQALGQGPQFIFQYYREEENGRGNFPPRFSGLQFPNYSSELNVNALELDDSALYLCASSSTGWELFFGEGSRLTVL.

The V call is TRBV30, the J call TRBJ1-3, with D possibly TRBD1 on 5 matching bases. Per the germline V gene, CDR1 is GTSNPN and CDR2 is SVGIG (reference sequence). The CDR3 runs to 11 residues. The V end lost 4 bases, the J end lost 7 bases, and 8 bases lay between the germline ends. The DNA for the CDR3 is TGTGCCTGGATCGAGGGGAACACCATATATTTT. Amino acids: CAWIEGNTIYF.

This clone was counted between two and nine times. The chain has TRBV5-1 and TRBJ1-6, with TRBD1 matching 7 bases. The CDR3 runs to 15 residues. The germline CDR1 and CDR2 sequences are SGHRS and YFSETQ. V was pared by 3 bases and J by 10 bases, with 10 bases of the junction left unmatched. DNA of the CDR3: TGCGCCAGCAGCTCATCTCAGGGGGGTCGGTCACCCCTCCACTTT. Protein: CASSSSQGGRSPLHF.

The chain combines TRBV5-1 with TRBJ2-7; 11 nucleotides match TRBD1. Germline values: CDR1 SGHRS, CDR2 YFSETQ. V shed 2 bases and J 4 bases; nucleotides not matched to a gene: 2. The CDR3 has 14 residues. The CDR3 here is CASSFGTGGYEQYF. The CDR3 nucleotides read TGCGCCAGCAGCTTCGGGACAGGGGGATACGAGCAGTACTTC.

This chain links TRBV28 with TRBJ2-1; no clear D gene. There are 14 residues in the CDR3. V was clipped by 2 bases and J by 2 bases, with 7 bases between them. Germline V gene data show CDR1 as MDHEN and CDR2 as SYDVKM. This CDR3 is CASSLPTPYNEQFF. The CDR3 bases are TGTGCCAGCAGTTTACCTACTCCCTACAATGAGCAGTTCTTC. Full variable domain (remainder filled in from reference TRBV28 and TRBJ2-1): DVKVTQSSRYLVKRTGEKVFLECVQDMDHENMFWYRQDPGLGLRLIYFSYDVKMKEKGDIPEGYSVSREKKERFSLILESASTNQTSMYLCASSLPTPYNEQFFGPGTRLTVL.

The chain couples TRBV2 to TRBJ1-3; D not certain. The CDR3 is 15 amino acids. Trimming removed 3 bases from V and 0 bases from J, with 9 bases in between. Looked up from germline, CDR1 is SNHLY and CDR2 is FYNNEI. CDR3 residues: CASSERQISGNTIYF. The CDR3 nucleotides read TGTGCCAGCAGTGAGAGGCAAATCTCTGGAAACACCATATATTTT.

The table lists this clone with a count of one. This chain uses TRBV2 with TRBJ1-5; no firm D call. This CDR3 is 14 amino acids long. The V end was cut by 11 bases, the J end by 2 bases, with 16 bases between. Germline lookup yields CDR1 SNHLY and CDR2 FYNNEI. This CDR3 is CASRKDLGNQPQHF. The CDR3 coding sequence is TGTGCCTCCCGGAAGGACTTGGGCAATCAGCCCCAGCATTTT.

V is TRBV18 and J is TRBJ2-5; 8 nucleotides agree with TRBD1. There are 15 residues in the CDR3. Germline V CDR1 and CDR2: KGHSH, LQKENI. V gave up 1 base and J gave up 3 bases; unmatched junction bases: 4. The CDR3 region is CASSPRTGWEETQYF. CDR3 DNA: TGTGCCAGCTCACCACGGACAGGGTGGGAAGAGACCCAGTACTTC.

Remarks on this clone: The same CDR3 is also encoded by other DNA sequences in this sample. The genes are TRBV5-1 and TRBJ2-3, with D tentatively TRBD1 (5 bases). CDR3 length equals 15 residues. Trimming took off 1 base at V and 3 bases at J, with 12 bases between the two ends. CDR1 and CDR2 from the germline V gene are SGHRS and YFSETQ. CDR3 residues: CASSLRGMGTDTQYF. Written as DNA, the CDR3 is TGCGCCAGCAGCTTGAGGGGCATGGGAACAGATACGCAGTATTTT.

The genes are TRBV27 and TRBJ1-2, with D possibly matching TRBD1 (5 bases). CDR3 length: 15 amino acids. Germline V gene lookup returns CDR1 MNHEY and CDR2 SMNVEV (reference sequence). The V gene lost 6 bases and the J gene lost 4 bases, with 18 bases spanning the gap. In DNA, the CDR3 is TGTGCCAGCAGACCCCGAGGGGCAAAAGGCTATGGCTACACCTTC. This translates into CASRPRGAKGYGYTF.

This clone was counted a single time. The V and J genes are TRBV4-1 and TRBJ1-2, with 9 bases that match TRBD1. Trimming cost V 1 base and J 7 bases; bases outside gene matches: 13. Per germline, CDR1 MGHRA and CDR2 YSYEKL. CDR3 length: 17 residues. The CDR3, as DNA: TGCGCCAGCAGCCAAGGGATCCGGGACAGGGAATTGTCTGGCTACACCTTC. It translates to CASSQGIRDRELSGYTF.

The J gene is TRBJ2-3, the V gene TRBV3-1 (or the pseudogene TRBV3-2); 8 bases are shared with TRBD2. Germline-derived CDR1 and CDR2 are LGHDT and YNNKEL (reference sequence). The junction had 3 bases not matched to a gene; V was cut back by 5 bases and J by 8 bases. This CDR3 spans 12 amino acids. The CDR3 DNA reads TGTGCCAGCAGCGAAAGCGGGGGTACGCAGTATTTT. This gives the protein CASSESGGTQYF.

V gene TRBV7-3 combines with J gene TRBJ1-1, with D possibly being TRBD1 (5 bases). Germline CDR1 and CDR2: SGHTA and FQGTGA. With 3 bases removed from V and 5 bases from J, the gap between germline ends came to 13 bases. This CDR3 region has 14 residues. The CDR3 reads CASSFSPGGTEAFF. CDR3 DNA sequence: TGTGCCAGCAGCTTTTCACCGGGGGGGACTGAAGCTTTCTTT.

The chain links TRBV28 to TRBJ1-6, with a tentative D call TRBD1 (6 bases). CDR1 and CDR2 (germline): MDHEN, SYDVKM. The length of the CDR3 is 17 residues. Trimming shortened V by 4 bases and J by 0 bases, and 13 bases separated the two germline ends. The CDR3 protein is CASSSQGGSSYNSPLHF. The CDR3 DNA follows: TGTGCCAGCAGTTCCCAAGGGGGTAGCTCCTATAATTCACCCCTCCACTTT. Complete variable domain (other parts from reference TRBV28 and TRBJ1-6): DVKVTQSSRYLVKRTGEKVFLECVQDMDHENMFWYRQDPGLGLRLIYFSYDVKMKEKGDIPEGYSVSREKKERFSLILESASTNQTSMYLCASSSQGGSSYNSPLHFGNGTRLTVT.

V gene TRBV2 combines with J gene TRBJ2-6; D unclear. Between the trimmed V and J ends, which lost 4 bases and 11 bases, there was a span of 15 bases. The length of the CDR3 is 14 residues. Germline values: CDR1 SNHLY, CDR2 FYNNEI. CDR3 sequence reads: CASSGSPPLDVLTF. DNA for the CDR3: TGTGCCAGCAGTGGGTCTCCCCCACTCGACGTCCTGACTTTC.

This chain connects TRBV28 to TRBJ1-5; tentative D call: TRBD1 (5 bases). This CDR3 region has 15 residues. The V end was cut by 7 bases, the J end by 3 bases, with 16 bases between. Germline-derived CDR1 and CDR2 are MDHEN and SYDVKM. The CDR3, as DNA: TGTGCCAGCACCCTATTCGGGGGGGACAATCAGCCCCAGCATTTT. Its protein is CASTLFGGDNQPQHF. Full variable domain (missing parts from reference TRBV28 and TRBJ1-5): DVKVTQSSRYLVKRTGEKVFLECVQDMDHENMFWYRQDPGLGLRLIYFSYDVKMKEKGDIPEGYSVSREKKERFSLILESASTNQTSMYLCASTLFGGDNQPQHFGDGTRLSIL.

The J gene is TRBJ2-7, the V gene TRBV11-1; D might be TRBD2 (5 bases). Trimming cost V 5 bases and J 7 bases, with 18 bases left between them. CDR3 length: 14 residues. Per the germline V gene, CDR1 is SGHAT and CDR2 is FQDESV (reference sequence). The CDR3 protein is CASSRGLLPGEQYF. In DNA, the CDR3 is TGTGCCAGCAGCCGCGGACTGCTGCCGGGGGAGCAGTACTTC.

This clone was picked up one time. The chain links TRBV9 to TRBJ2-2, with D perhaps TRBD1 (7 bases). Germline-derived CDR1 and CDR2 are SGDLS and YYNGEE. The CDR3 covers 16 residues. V lost 0 bases and J lost 4, with 13 bases in between. The CDR3 loop is CASSVGGDSGTGELFF. CDR3 nucleotides: TGTGCCAGCAGCGTAGGGGGGGACAGTGGCACCGGGGAGCTGTTTTTT.

This sequence joins TRBV12-3 or TRBV12-4 and TRBJ1-5; D gene unclear. The CDR3 contains 13 residues. Trimming removed 1 base at V and 11 bases at J, with 12 bases between. The CDR3 spells CASSLGSPPSQHF. In DNA, the CDR3 is TGTGCCAGCAGTTTAGGATCCCCTCCGTCCCAGCATTTT.

This sequence joins TRBV3-1 (or the pseudogene TRBV3-2) and TRBJ2-2; possibly TRBD2 for D (5 bases). The V end was cut by 2 bases, the J end by 7 bases, with 8 bases between. CDR3 length: 13 amino acids. Per germline, CDR1 LGHDT and CDR2 YNNKEL (reference sequence). CDR3 sequence: CASSQSGIGELFF. As DNA, the CDR3 is TGTGCCAGCAGCCAAAGCGGAATCGGGGAGCTGTTTTTT.

This chain uses TRBV7-9 with TRBJ1-2, with D tentatively TRBD1 (5 bases). The CDR3 contains 15 residues. The germline V and J ends were trimmed by 1 base and 3 bases, with 12 bases remaining between them. Germline V CDR1 and CDR2: SEHNR, FQNEAQ (reference sequence). The CDR3 region is CASSLVKGNDYGYTF. CDR3 in DNA: TGTGCCAGCAGCTTAGTAAAGGGGAACGACTATGGCTACACCTTC. Combining the CDR3 with reference TRBV7-9 and TRBJ1-2 gives the whole variable domain DTGVSQNPRHKITKRGQNVTFRCDPISEHNRLYWYRQTLGQGPEFLTYFQNEAQLEKSRLLSDRFSAERPKGSFSTLEIQRTEQGDSAMYLCASSLVKGNDYGYTFGSGTRLTVV.

The gene calls are TRBV9 and TRBJ2-2, with 8 bases fitting TRBD1. The trim removed 0 bases at V and 6 bases at J, leaving 4 bases unmatched. The CDR3 has 15 residues. Germline assignment: CDR1 SGDLS and CDR2 YYNGEE. CDR3 coding DNA: TGTGCCAGCAGCGTAGAGGACAGGGTAGCCGGGGAGCTGTTTTTT. Encoded protein: CASSVEDRVAGELFF.

This clone was recorded a few times. The CDR3 nucleotides read TGTGCTAGTGGCCGGGACACTAGCACAGATACGCAGTATTTT. As protein: CASGRDTSTDTQYF. The chain links TRBV12-5 to TRBJ2-3; D is possibly TRBD1 (6 bases). Trimming cost V 6 bases and J 0 bases, with 10 bases left between them. This CDR3 is built from 14 residues. CDR1 LGHNT and CDR2 FRNRAP come from the germline V gene.

This rearrangement joins TRBV5-4 to TRBJ1-3, with D tentatively TRBD1 (5 bases). The CDR3 has 15 amino acids. Germline CDR1 and CDR2: SGHNT and YYREEE (reference sequence). Deletions cut 4 bases from V and 7 bases from J, with 18 bases between. The CDR3 coding sequence is TGTGCCAGCAGCCGCTCCAGGGACGGCCCGAACACCATATATTTT. It is translated as CASSRSRDGPNTIYF. The variable domain in full, completed from reference TRBV5-4 and TRBJ1-3, reads ETGVTQSPTHLIKTRGQQVTLRCSSQSGHNTVSWYQQALGQGPQFIFQYYREEENGRGNFPPRFSGLQFPNYSSELNVNALELDDSALYLCASSRSRDGPNTIYFGEGSWLTVV.

This clone was observed a few times. This chain links TRBV4-1 with TRBJ1-5; no clear D gene. V was trimmed by 0 bases and J by 1 base, leaving 10 bases between them. The CDR3 length is 16 residues. The germline gives CDR1 MGHRA, CDR2 YSYEKL. The DNA of the CDR3 is TGCGCCAGCAGCCAAGAAGGAAAGAACAGCAATCAGCCCCAGCATTTT. Encoded protein: CASSQEGKNSNQPQHF.

The V call is TRBV5-1, the J call TRBJ2-3; D perhaps matches TRBD1 (6 bases). The length of the CDR3 is 14 residues. Germline CDR1 is SGHRS and CDR2 is YFSETQ. V was cut by 6 bases and J by 0 bases, with 11 bases left in between. CDR3 nucleotide sequence: TGCGCCAGCACCCGGACAGCTAGCACAGATACGCAGTATTTT. Its protein is CASTRTASTDTQYF.

The chain has TRBV6-6 and TRBJ2-3, with unresolved D. The CDR3 is 12 residues long. CDR1 MNHNY and CDR2 SVGAGI come from the germline V gene (reference sequence). V lost 5 bases and J lost 2, with 5 bases in between. CDR3 sequence reads: CASSPNTDTQYF. Written as DNA, the CDR3 is TGTGCCAGCAGTCCCAACACAGATACGCAGTATTTT.

This sequence joins TRBV28 and TRBJ1-2; 8 bases align to TRBD1. Germline V lookup: CDR1 MDHEN, CDR2 SYDVKM. The junction had 6 bases not matched to a gene; V was cut back by 2 bases and J by 4 bases. The CDR3 is made up of 15 amino acids. For the CDR3, the DNA is TGTGCCAGCAGTTTAGGGACAGGTCGTGGCTATGGCTACACCTTC. It translates to CASSLGTGRGYGYTF.

This clone showed up just once. This chain joins TRBV2 and TRBJ1-5; no clear D gene. CDR1 is SNHLY and CDR2 is FYNNEI in the germline V gene. The CDR3 length is 12 residues. Trimming took 8 bases from V and 3 from J, leaving 8 bases between them. CDR3 in DNA: TGTGCCAGCTGCGGCTTCAATCAGCCCCAGCATTTT. This gives the protein CASCGFNQPQHF.

This rearrangement joins TRBV5-5 to TRBJ1-1; D is ambiguous. Looked up from germline, CDR1 is SGHKS and CDR2 is YYEKEE (reference sequence). CDR3 length equals 14 residues. V was shortened by 2 bases and J by 0 bases, with 8 bases between the two germline ends. DNA of the CDR3: TGTGCCAGCAGCTTTCAAACGATGAACACTGAAGCTTTCTTT. As protein: CASSFQTMNTEAFF.